This TCR beta chain stems from a study of T cell repertoires in cytomegalovirus infection. Study at large: Both a matching HLA type and CMV infection were indicated by public TCR beta signatures. Study outcomes and limitations: In two of eight donors, the top clonotype was HLA-C-restricted CMV-specific.

In this sample, this clonotype turned up many times. Its target is unknown. A single record per CDR3 protein comes from TCRdb applying MiXCR to the reads. The data hold 250,000 or so distinct CDR3 sequences, with around 12% observed a single time. The CDR3 contains 16 residues. The V gene end was trimmed by 5 bases and the J gene end by 2 bases; junction bases not matched to a gene: 4. Germline CDR1 SGHTA, CDR2 FQGNSA. This TCR was sampled from a human donor in good health (CMV status not recorded). Some clones in this sample may be carry-over from other donors' samples. The chain has TRBV7-2 and TRBJ2-3; 13 positions match TRBD2. The sequenced material came from PBMCs. The CDR3 here is CASSPTSGRNTDTQYF. CDR3 sequence (DNA): TGTGCCAGCAGCCCGACTAGCGGGAGGAACACAGATACGCAGTATTTT.